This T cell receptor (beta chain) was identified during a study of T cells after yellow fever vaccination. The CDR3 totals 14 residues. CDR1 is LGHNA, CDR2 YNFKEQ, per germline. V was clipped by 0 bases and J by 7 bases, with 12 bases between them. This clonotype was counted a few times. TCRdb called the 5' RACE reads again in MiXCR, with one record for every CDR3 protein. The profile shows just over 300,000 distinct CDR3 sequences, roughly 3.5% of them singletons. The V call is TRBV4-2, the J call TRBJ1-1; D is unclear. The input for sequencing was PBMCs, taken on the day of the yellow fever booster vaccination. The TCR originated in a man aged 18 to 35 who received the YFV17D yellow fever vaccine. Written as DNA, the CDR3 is TGTGCCAGCAGCCAAGATCGTGGAGGTGGTGAAGCTTTCTTT. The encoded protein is CASSQDRGGGEAFF.